The 5 T cell receptor beta chains below all came from one sample that was sequenced in a study of long-term antiretroviral therapy in people with HIV. Runs used v3.0 of the immunoSEQ assay and were done at survey level. Libraries were prepared by immunoSEQ multiplex PCR; TCRdb keeps only in-frame clonotypes and omits some of them. The sample consists of around 6,400 clones, roughly 73% of them appearing once. The sample was unsorted PBMCs, taken 0.5 years before starting antiretroviral therapy. The source is a man in his forties with HIV.

The chain links TRBV18 to TRBJ2-7; TRBD2 is a possible D gene (6 bases). The CDR3 is 13 residues long. The V end lost 3 bases, the J end lost 2 bases, and 8 bases lay between the germline ends. Germline V gene data show CDR1 as KGHSH and CDR2 as LQKENI. The CDR3 coding sequence is TGTGCCAGCTCACCCCCGGGGGCCTACGAGCAGTACTTC. As protein: CASSPPGAYEQYF.

V is TRBV30 and J is TRBJ1-1; 7 nucleotides align to TRBD1. J lost 8 bases, V lost 2 bases, and 11 bases had no gene match. The CDR3 covers 14 residues. Germline CDR1 GTSNPN, CDR2 SVGIG (reference sequence). The CDR3 region is CAWSSGTASSEAFF. For the CDR3, the DNA is TGTGCCTGGAGTTCAGGGACAGCTTCATCCGAAGCTTTCTTT. Filled out from reference TRBV30 and TRBJ1-1, the complete variable domain reads SQTIHQWPATLVQPVGSPLSLECTVEGTSNPNLYWYRQAAGRGLQLLFYSVGIGQISSEVPQNLSASRPQDRQFILSSKKLLLSDSGFYLCAWSSGTASSEAFFGQGTRLTVV.

V and J are TRBV7-2 and TRBJ1-5; 7 bases fit TRBD1. CDR1 and CDR2 (germline): SGHTA, FQGNSA. J gave up 4 bases and V 1 base, and 1 base lay outside the gene matches. This CDR3 has 14 residues. This CDR3 reads CASSLGGQNQPQHF. The CDR3 DNA reads TGTGCCAGCAGCTTAGGGGGACAGAATCAGCCCCAGCATTTT.

The V and J genes are TRBV4-3 and TRBJ2-3; weak D call: TRBD2 (7 bases). The CDR3 sequence is 20 residues long. Trimming took 0 bases from V and 0 from J, leaving 22 bases between them. Germline V lookup: CDR1 LGHNA, CDR2 YSLEER. The CDR3 reads CASSQEMDWAAGASTDTQYF. Written as DNA, the CDR3 is TGCGCCAGCAGCCAAGAGATGGATTGGGCGGCGGGGGCGAGCACAGATACGCAGTATTTT.

The chain is built from TRBV7-2 and TRBJ2-7, with a weak D call TRBD2 (5 bases). V lost 1 base to trimming and J lost 1 base, with 11 bases between them. This CDR3 spans 15 amino acids. CDR1 SGHTA and CDR2 FQGNSA come from the germline V gene. The CDR3 loop is CASSLVVGVSYEQYF. The CDR3 nucleotides read TGTGCCAGCAGCTTAGTCGTCGGGGTTTCCTACGAGCAGTACTTC.